A selection of T cell receptor beta chains follows, all from one sample in a study of T cells in Graves' hyperthyroidism and ophthalmopathy. MiXCR was run by TCRdb on the multiplex PCR reads, yielding one entry per CDR3 protein. The sample holds tens of thousands of distinct CDR3 sequences; approximately 50% are singletons and the top ten take roughly 3.4%. The sample comprised blood. These receptors were obtained from a woman aged 55 to 70 with Graves' ophthalmopathy. CDR3s include the opening cysteine and the closing phenylalanine or tryptophan. A D gene is named only where the DNA matches it firmly. Size tells how often a clone was seen (once, few, many) or the class of an expanded clone, and some rows leave it out.

DNA | CDR3 | D | J | size | V
TGTGCCAGCAGCTTAGGAGGTGGGGGACTAGCGGGGGGACTACTTGGGCAGTATTTT | CASSLGGGGLAGGLLGQYF | TRBD2 | TRBJ2-3 | NA | TRBV7-2
TGTGCCAGCAGCCAACCAAATTCACCCCTCCACTTT | CASSQPNSPLHF | NA | TRBJ1-6 | NA | TRBV7-3
TGTGCCATCAGTGAGTCAGGACCGTCTAATCAGCCCCAGCATTTT | CAISESGPSNQPQHF | NA | TRBJ1-5 | NA | TRBV10-3
TGCAGTGCGGCTAGGACTCTTTATAACTATGGCTACACCTTC | CSAARTLYNYGYTF | NA | TRBJ1-2 | NA | TRBV20-1
TGCAGTGCTAGAGGACAAGGGGGCGGGTATAATTCACCCCTCCACTTT | CSARGQGGGYNSPLHF | TRBD1 | TRBJ1-6 | few | TRBV20-1
TGCGCCAGCAGCCAAAACTATGAAAAACTGTTTTTT | CASSQNYEKLFF | NA | TRBJ1-4 | many | TRBV4-1
TGCAGTGCTAGAGCTTCTATGAGGGGTCGTCTGTATAACTATGGTTACACCTTC | CSARASMRGRLYNYGYTF | NA | TRBJ1-2 | NA | TRBV20-1
TGTGCCAGCAGCAGCGGGCAGACCTACAATGAGCAGTTCTTC | CASSSGQTYNEQFF | NA | TRBJ2-1 | NA | TRBV7-3
TGTGCCAGCAGCCCTCCCCAGGGATCGGGAACAGATACGCAGTATTTT | CASSPPQGSGTDTQYF | NA | TRBJ2-3 | many | TRBV7-3
TGTGCCAGCAGCTTGGTAGGGACAAGTGGGACACCCCTCCACTTT | CASSLVGTSGTPLHF | NA | TRBJ1-6 | many | TRBV5-6
TGTGCCATCAGTGGACTCTCCGCCTACGAGCAGTACTTC | CAISGLSAYEQYF | NA | TRBJ2-7 | NA | TRBV10-3
TGTGCCAGCAGTTTAGGCCAGTTAAGCACAGATACGCAGTATTTT | CASSLGQLSTDTQYF | NA | TRBJ2-3 | many | TRBV27
TGTGCCAGCAGCGTAGGACTTGGGGGCGTACTCGAAGAAAGTACGCAGTATTTT | CASSVGLGGVLEESTQYF | NA | TRBJ2-3 | NA | TRBV9
TGTGCCATCAGTACTAGCGGGAGGGGAACCTACGAGCAGTACTTC | CAISTSGRGTYEQYF | TRBD2 | TRBJ2-7 | once | TRBV10-3
TGTGCCAGCAGCTTCGGACAGGGGAACGAGCAGTACTTC | CASSFGQGNEQYF | TRBD1 | TRBJ2-7 | NA | TRBV3-1
TGCAGTGCTAACAGGGCGGGCTACAATGAAAAACTGTTTTTT | CSANRAGYNEKLFF | NA | TRBJ1-4 | NA | TRBV20-1
TGCAGTGCTAGTACGCAGGGAGTAAATCAGCCCCAGCATTTT | CSASTQGVNQPQHF | NA | TRBJ1-5 | medium-sized | TRBV20-1
TGTGCCAGCAGCGTAGGGACAGGGACGGGTGAGCAGTTCTTC | CASSVGTGTGEQFF | TRBD1 | TRBJ2-1 | NA | TRBV9
TGCGCCAGCAGTGTGGAAGGCTGGTACAATGAGCAGTTCTTC | CASSVEGWYNEQFF | NA | TRBJ2-1 | many | TRBV10-2
TGTGCCAGCAGCCCAAGGGGTTTGGATGGCTACACCTTC | CASSPRGLDGYTF | NA | TRBJ1-2 | many | TRBV3-1
TGCGCCAGCAGCTTGAGATGGGGGGCTGGAAACACCATATATTTT | CASSLRWGAGNTIYF | NA | TRBJ1-3 | many | TRBV5-1
TGCGCCAGCAGCTGGGGGGCAAGTGGGACACCCCTCCACTTT | CASSWGASGTPLHF | NA | TRBJ1-6 | NA | TRBV5-1
TGTGCCAGCAGTTGTAGCGGGAGAGGCTCCTACGAGCAGTACTTC | CASSCSGRGSYEQYF | TRBD2 | TRBJ2-7 | NA | TRBV27
TGCAGCGTCCTGCTTCCACCGCAGCGCAATGAGCAGTTCTTC | CSVLLPPQRNEQFF | NA | TRBJ2-1 | NA | TRBV29-1
TGTGCCAGCAGCTTGAGGCCGGGCGGCACCGGGGAGCTGTTTTTT | CASSLRPGGTGELFF | NA | TRBJ2-2 | many | TRBV5-8
TGCAGCGTTGGGACACCAGTCTCTGGAAACACCACATATTTT | CSVGTPVSGNTTYF | NA | TRBJ1-3 | NA | TRBV29-1
TGCAGTGCCGGAACGGGACTAGCGGGAGGAACTGGGGGTACGCAGTATTTT | CSAGTGLAGGTGGTQYF | TRBD2 | TRBJ2-3 | NA | TRBV20-1
TGCAGTGCCAGAGGTGGCAGCAACTACGAGCAGTACTTC | CSARGGSNYEQYF | NA | TRBJ2-7 | NA | TRBV20-1
TGTGCCAGCTCACTCGTACACGGGAACACTGAAGCTTTCTTT | CASSLVHGNTEAFF | NA | TRBJ1-1 | few | TRBV18
TGCGCCAGCAGCCCCCAGGGGGCGGGCACTGAAGCTTTCTTT | CASSPQGAGTEAFF | TRBD1 | TRBJ1-1 | NA | TRBV5-1
TGTGCCAGCATGTGGGGGGCCGCCTACGAGCAGTACTTC | CASMWGAAYEQYF | NA | TRBJ2-7 | many | TRBV6-1
TGCAGTGCTAGAGGGACTAGCGTATCAGATACGCAGTATTTT | CSARGTSVSDTQYF | TRBD2 | TRBJ2-3 | NA | TRBV20-1
TGTGCCAGCAGCTTGGGTCAGGGATATACGGGACTAGCGGTTCTAGCGGAAGAGACCCAGTACTTC | CASSLGQGYTGLAVLAEETQYF | TRBD2 | TRBJ2-5 | NA | TRBV5-6
TGTGCCAGCCAATTCAGAGGGGGAACTGACGAGCAATACTTC | CASQFRGGTDEQYF | NA | TRBJ2-7 | NA | TRBV6-2/TRBV6-3
TGCAGCAGTTTGGGGCCAGCGAGTTCCATCAGCTCCTACGAGCAGTACTTC | CSSLGPASSISSYEQYF | NA | TRBJ2-7 | NA | TRBV29-1
TGTGCCAGCAGCTGGACAGGGGGCGAAAAACTGTTTTTT | CASSWTGGEKLFF | TRBD1 | TRBJ1-4 | NA | TRBV13
TGCAGTGCAAGACAGGGGATCTACGAGCAGTACTTC | CSARQGIYEQYF | TRBD1 | TRBJ2-7 | NA | TRBV20-1
TGTGCCAGCAGTCCTCCGACCGGGACAGCATACGAGCAGTACTTC | CASSPPTGTAYEQYF | TRBD1 | TRBJ2-7 | NA | TRBV6-1
TGTGCCAGCAAGGGGGGACACTCAGAAGAGACCCAGTACTTC | CASKGGHSEETQYF | NA | TRBJ2-5 | many | TRBV6-1
TGTGCCAGCAGCCAAGAGGAAGGGGCAGGCCGCACAGATACGCAGTATTTT | CASSQEEGAGRTDTQYF | NA | TRBJ2-3 | many | TRBV3-2
TGTGCCTGGAGTCCCCGGAGGGCCCGGCTAGGATCGCAGTTCTTC | CAWSPRRARLGSQFF | NA | TRBJ2-1 | NA | TRBV30
TGTGCCAGCAGCGTCCAGCAGGGGGCGTATGGCTACACCTTC | CASSVQQGAYGYTF | TRBD1 | TRBJ1-2 | few | TRBV9
TGCGCCAGCAGCCAAGATACGGGGACTAGCACAGATACGCAGTATTTT | CASSQDTGTSTDTQYF | NA | TRBJ2-3 | many | TRBV4-1
TGTGCCTGGAACGTACTTGGGACAGGCAGGCGTGAGCAGTTCTTC | CAWNVLGTGRREQFF | TRBD1 | TRBJ2-1 | many | TRBV30
TGTGCCAGCAGCTTAAGTGCCGGGGCCTACGAGCAGTACTTC | CASSLSAGAYEQYF | NA | TRBJ2-7 | many | TRBV7-3
TGTGCCAGCAGCACCCACGGGACTAGCGGGAAGGATACGCAGTATTTT | CASSTHGTSGKDTQYF | TRBD2 | TRBJ2-3 | NA | TRBV9
TGTGCCAGCAGCGTAGCGACAGGGGCTGGGGAGCTGTTTTTT | CASSVATGAGELFF | TRBD1 | TRBJ2-2 | NA | TRBV9
TGTGCCAGCAGTCTACACCGGACTAGCGGGGCCTACGAGCAGTACTTC | CASSLHRTSGAYEQYF | TRBD2 | TRBJ2-7 | many | TRBV6-2/TRBV6-3
TGCAGTGCTACGCCCGGGGTAGCGGGAGGGAATACGCAGTATTTT | CSATPGVAGGNTQYF | TRBD2 | TRBJ2-3 | NA | TRBV20-1
TGTGCCATCACCAGTAGTATAGCCGGGACCGCCTACGAGCAGTACTTC | CAITSSIAGTAYEQYF | NA | TRBJ2-7 | NA | TRBV10-3
TGTGCCAGCAGCTTAGATACGGGGGGGCAGGGGGAAACTGAAGCTTTCTTT | CASSLDTGGQGETEAFF | TRBD1 | TRBJ1-1 | once | TRBV11-2
TGTGCCAGCGAGGACGCAGGGAACACTGAAGCTTTCTTT | CASEDAGNTEAFF | NA | TRBJ1-1 | NA | TRBV2
TGTGCCAGCAGCCCGCTCCGACGGCAAGGGAAAAACAATGAGCAGTTCTTC | CASSPLRRQGKNNEQFF | NA | TRBJ2-1 | many | TRBV11-2
TGCAGTGCTAGGGTTAATTCACCCCTCCACTTT | CSARVNSPLHF | NA | TRBJ1-6 | medium-sized | TRBV20-1
TGCAGTGCTAGAGATCTCGCAGGGGGTAGCTACGAGCAGTACTTC | CSARDLAGGSYEQYF | TRBD1 | TRBJ2-7 | medium-sized | TRBV20-1
TGTGCCACCAGTGCCAGCACAGGGGGAGATGAGCAGTTCTTC | CATSASTGGDEQFF | TRBD1 | TRBJ2-1 | NA | TRBV24-1
TGTGCCAGCAGCCAAGATTCAGGGGTTAGCAATCAGCCCCAGCATTTT | CASSQDSGVSNQPQHF | NA | TRBJ1-5 | many | TRBV4-2
TGTGCCAGCAGCCGTTACAGGGATAGTCAGCCCCAGCATTTT | CASSRYRDSQPQHF | NA | TRBJ1-5 | many | TRBV3-1
TGTGCCAGCACCGGGACAGGGGAGGAGGGGGTGGGCTACGAGCAGTACTTC | CASTGTGEEGVGYEQYF | TRBD1 | TRBJ2-7 | NA | TRBV2
TGTGCCAGCAGCTCACTAGCGGGAGAGGACGAGCAGTACTTC | CASSSLAGEDEQYF | TRBD2 | TRBJ2-7 | NA | TRBV5-8